Reported below is one TCR beta chain. The sample is drawn from a study of blood T cell repertoires in COVID-19. The overall study: Both acute and convalescent COVID-19 samples were obtained from the United States, Italy and Spain. The analysed material was cDNA or gDNA that came from T cells, B-cell-depleted T cells, or PBMCs.

Methods used by the authors: For nucleated cells, counts were estimated from reference gene primer amplification. Clones were read by immunoSEQ multiplex PCR, and TCRdb kept only the in-frame ones, dropping some. V, J and clone size are those of that table, while D and trimming were read from the DNA. The sample carries roughly 85,000 clones, roughly 73% recorded once. The CDR3 totals 16 residues. The V gene end was trimmed by 6 bases and the J gene end by 4 bases; junction bases not matched to a gene: 9. Looked up from germline, CDR1 is MGHDK and CDR2 is SYGVNS. This TCR was recovered from a human donor in a cohort sampled during active COVID-19. The rearrangement links TRBV25-1 to TRBJ1-4; 9 positions agree with TRBD1. The specimen was peripheral blood. CDR3 sequence: CASSPTGQGHNEKLFF. CDR3 coding DNA: TGTGCCAGCAGCCCCACCGGACAGGGGCATAATGAAAAACTGTTTTTT.